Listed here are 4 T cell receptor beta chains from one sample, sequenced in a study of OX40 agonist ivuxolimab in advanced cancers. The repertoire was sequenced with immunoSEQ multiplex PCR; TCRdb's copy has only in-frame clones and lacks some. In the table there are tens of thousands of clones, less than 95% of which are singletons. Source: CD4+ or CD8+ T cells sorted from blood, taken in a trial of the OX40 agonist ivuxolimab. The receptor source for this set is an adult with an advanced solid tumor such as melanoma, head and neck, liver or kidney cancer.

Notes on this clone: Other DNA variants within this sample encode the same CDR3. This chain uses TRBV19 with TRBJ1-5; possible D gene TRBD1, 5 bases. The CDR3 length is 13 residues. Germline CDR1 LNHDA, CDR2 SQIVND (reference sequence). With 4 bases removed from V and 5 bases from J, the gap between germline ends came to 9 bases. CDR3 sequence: CASSTQGDQPQHF. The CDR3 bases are TGTGCCAGTAGTACTCAGGGCGATCAGCCCCAGCATTTT. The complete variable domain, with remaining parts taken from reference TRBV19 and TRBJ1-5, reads DGGITQSPKYLFRKEGQNVTLSCEQNLNHDAMYWYRQDPGQGLRLIYYSQIVNDFQKGDIAEGYSVSREKKESFPLTVTSAQKNPTAFYLCASSTQGDQPQHFGDGTRLSIL.

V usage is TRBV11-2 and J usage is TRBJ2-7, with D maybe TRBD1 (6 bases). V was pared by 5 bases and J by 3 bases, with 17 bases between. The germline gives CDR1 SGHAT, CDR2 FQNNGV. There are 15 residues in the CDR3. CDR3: CASSPQTGNFYEQYF. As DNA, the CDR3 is TGTGCCAGCAGCCCCCAGACAGGAAACTTCTACGAGCAGTACTTC. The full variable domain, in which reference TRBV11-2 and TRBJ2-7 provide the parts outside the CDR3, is EAGVAQSPRYKIIEKRQSVAFWCNPISGHATLYWYQQILGQGPKLLIQFQNNGVVDDSQLPKDRFSAERLKGVDSTLKIQPAKLEDSAVYLCASSPQTGNFYEQYFGPGTRLTVT.

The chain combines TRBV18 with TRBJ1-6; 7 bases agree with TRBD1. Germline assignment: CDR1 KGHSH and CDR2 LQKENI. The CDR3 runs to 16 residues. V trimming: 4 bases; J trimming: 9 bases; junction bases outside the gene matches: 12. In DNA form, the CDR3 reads TGTGCCAGCTCACTTAGTACCCCGGGACAGACTTCACCCCTCCACTTT. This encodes CASSLSTPGQTSPLHF.

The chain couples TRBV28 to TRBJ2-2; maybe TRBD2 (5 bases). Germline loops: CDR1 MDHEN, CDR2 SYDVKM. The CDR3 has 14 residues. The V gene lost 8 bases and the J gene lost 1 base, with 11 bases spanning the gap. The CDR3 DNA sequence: TGTGCCAGCCGGGTAGCGCAGAACACCGGGGAGCTGTTTTTT. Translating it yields CASRVAQNTGELFF.